The 25 T cell receptor gamma chains listed next were all sequenced from one sample in a study of γδ T cells in repeated Plasmodium falciparum infection. TCRdb called clones from the multiplex PCR reads again using CATT. This table holds around 24,000 gamma-chain clones, approximately 2.9% found once. Flow sorting of PBMC yielded separate Vgamma9/Vdelta2+ and Vdelta2-negative gammadelta T cell populations for bulk repertoire analysis. The sample consisted of gamma-delta T cells from blood. Every receptor here comes from a pool of human donors (malaria-infected and uninfected, not separated).

A word on this clone: TCRdb's protein for this DNA is that of a much larger clone and differs from the translation at residue 3, likely a read error; the protein shown is the DNA translation. The chain recombines TRGV2 with TRGJP. Matching the DNA to germline supplied the J gene, which TCRdb does not give. The CDR3 runs 17 residues. Germline-derived CDR1 and CDR2 are EGSNGY and YDSYNSKV. CDR3 sequence (DNA): TGTGCCGCCTGGGCCCCCAAGAAAGAGTTGGGCAAAAAAATCAAGGTATTT. The encoded protein is CAAWAPKKELGKKIKVF.

The chain uses TRGV9 and TRGJ1 or TRGJ2. CDR3 length: 14 amino acids. The junction had 7 bases not matched to a gene; V was cut back by 1 base and J by 4 bases. Germline CDR1 reads GITISATS; CDR2 reads ISYDGTV (reference sequence). In DNA, the CDR3 is TGTGCCTTGTGGGAGGTCGCCTCCTATTATAAGAAACTCTTT. Protein: CALWEVASYYKKLF.

At least ten counts were recorded for this clone. Being one base from a much bigger clone, this may be a read error. The chain uses TRGV5 and TRGJ1 or TRGJ2. TCRdb leaves out the J gene; it was filled in here by matching the DNA to germline. The CDR3 length is 18 residues. V was clipped by 5 bases and J by 1 base; unmatched bases: 20. CDR1 and CDR2 from the germline V gene are VINAFY and YDVSNSKD. The CDR3 spells CATWGDPYLPTNYYKKLF. The CDR3, as DNA: TGTGCCACCTGGGGCGACCCTTACCTCCCCACAAATTATTATAAGAAACTCTTT.

This clone occurred many times. The gene calls are TRGV2 and TRGJ1 or TRGJ2. V lost 0 bases and J lost 5; bases outside the gene matches: 7. Germline CDR1 reads EGSNGY; CDR2 reads YDSYNSKV. The CDR3 contains 14 residues. The DNA for the CDR3 is TGTGCCACCTGGGACGGGCGGTGCGATTATAAGAAACTCTTT. As protein: CATWDGRCDYKKLF.

Turning to this clone: The TCRdb protein, from a much larger clone, departs from this DNA's translation at residue 3, likely by read error; the protein shown derives from the DNA. The chain links TRGV2 to TRGJ1 or TRGJ2. Germline lookup yields CDR1 EGSNGY and CDR2 YDSYNSKV. The CDR3 sequence is 13 residues long. The CDR3 sequence is CAPWDGIYYKKLF. CDR3 in DNA: TGTGCCCCCTGGGACGGCATTTATTATAAGAAACTCTTT.

Turning to this clone: A read error is the likely source, as a far larger clone sits one nucleotide away. The chain has TRGV4 and TRGJ1 or TRGJ2. The CDR3 extends over 14 amino acids. The trim removed 4 bases at V and 6 bases at J, leaving 12 bases unmatched. Germline V gene sequence: CDR1 EGSTGY, CDR2 YDSYTSSV. Here the CDR3 DNA reads TGTGCCACCTGGGACGGGCTCAGGAGTTATAAGAAACTCTTT. It yields the protein CATWDGLRSYKKLF.

Many counts were recorded for this clone. A far more abundant clone sits one base away, making this likely a read error. Other DNA sequences from this sample encode an identical CDR3 as well. For the CDR3, the DNA is TGTGCCACCTGGCCCAATTACTATAAGAAACTCTTT. Protein sequence: CATWPNYYKKLF. The chain carries TRGV4 and TRGJ1 or TRGJ2. No J segment appears in TCRdb, so it was assigned here by matching the sequence to germline. The germline V gene has CDR1 EGSTGY and CDR2 YDSYTSSV. This CDR3 spans 12 amino acids.

Concerning this clone itself: TCRdb records a much larger clone's protein for this DNA, with a difference at residue 8 that likely arises from a read error; the protein given is the translation of the DNA. The chain combines TRGV4 with TRGJ1 or TRGJ2. The J gene is absent in TCRdb and was assigned here via DNA matching to germline. CDR3 size: 14 residues. The germline gives CDR1 EGSTGY, CDR2 YDSYTSSV. After removal of 0 bases from V and 6 bases from J, the junction contained 8 bases not matched to a gene. CDR3 in amino acids: CATWDGPPIYKKLF. The CDR3 DNA reads TGTGCCACCTGGGATGGGCCTCCTATTTATAAGAAACTCTTT.

This clone was counted at least ten times. A read error likely explains why the TCRdb protein, taken from a much larger clone, differs from this DNA's translation at residue 4; the protein shown is translated from the DNA. The CDR3 sequence is CALREVRHYYKKLF. The DNA for the CDR3 is TGTGCCTTGCGGGAGGTGCGACATTATTATAAGAAACTCTTT. This chain uses TRGV9 with TRGJ1 or TRGJ2. The CDR3 spans 14 residues. Germline lookup yields CDR1 GITISATS and CDR2 ISYDGTV (reference sequence).

The table lists this clone with many counts. Only one base separates this from a far larger clonotype, so it likely reflects a read error. The sample has other DNA sequences that encode this CDR3 too. The rearrangement joins TRGV3 to TRGJ1 or TRGJ2. TCRdb does not report a J gene; here it was assigned by matching the DNA to germline references. Germline CDR1 VTNTFY, CDR2 YDVSTARD (reference sequence). This CDR3 comprises 13 residues. The CDR3 DNA reads TGTGCCACCTGGGACAGGCAGAATTACAAGAAACTCTTT. Translation gives CATWDRQNYKKLF.

There are many counts of this clone. The protein TCRdb gives is from a much larger clone and does not agree with this DNA's translation at residue 9, likely a read error; the protein shown here comes from the DNA. This chain joins TRGV4 and TRGJ1 or TRGJ2. No J segment appears in TCRdb, so it was assigned here by matching the sequence to germline. Germline-derived CDR1 and CDR2 are EGSTGY and YDSYTSSV. V lost 6 bases and J lost 3; bases outside the gene matches: 14. This CDR3 spans 15 amino acids. CDR3 loop: CATWKSETSYYKKLF. The CDR3 DNA reads as TGTGCCACCTGGAAATCTGAAACGAGTTATTATAAGAAACTCTTT.

Only one count was recorded for this clone. The V gene is TRGV4, the J gene TRGJ1 or TRGJ2. TCRdb does not report a J gene; here it was assigned by matching the DNA to germline references. The CDR3 totals 15 residues. The germline V gene has CDR1 EGSTGY and CDR2 YDSYTSSV. V was pared by 3 bases and J by 7 bases, with 15 bases of the junction left unmatched. The CDR3 here is CATWDPLPDGYKKLF. The CDR3 DNA sequence: TGTGCCACCTGGGATCCACTTCCCGATGGCTATAAGAAACTCTTT.

There are many counts of this clone. TCRdb attributes to this sequence the protein of a much larger clone, which differs from the DNA translation at residue 10; a read error is likely, and the protein displayed is translated from the DNA. The chain couples TRGV9 to TRGJP. The CDR3 runs 16 residues. CDR1 is GITISATS and CDR2 is ISYDGTV in the germline V gene (reference sequence). CDR3 in amino acids: CALWEYQELSKKIKVF. Written as DNA, the CDR3 is TGTGCCTTGTGGGAGTATCAAGAGTTGAGCAAAAAAATCAAGGTATTT.

Ten or more counts support this clone. A much bigger clone sits one base away, suggesting this may be a read error. The same CDR3 is also encoded by other DNA sequences in this sample. The V gene is TRGV9, the J gene TRGJ1 or TRGJ2. V shed 0 bases and J 0 bases; nucleotides not matched to a gene: 2. Germline V lookup: CDR1 GITISATS, CDR2 ISYDGTV (reference sequence). The length of the CDR3 is 14 residues. The CDR3 coding sequence is TGTGCCTTGTGGGAGGTGCCGAATTATTATAAGAAACTCTTT. It encodes CALWEVPNYYKKLF.

There are a few counts of this clone. TCRdb records a much larger clone's protein for this DNA, with a difference at residue 10 that likely arises from a read error; the protein given is the translation of the DNA. J is TRGJ1 or TRGJ2 and V is TRGV9. No J segment appears in TCRdb, so it was assigned here by matching the sequence to germline. Germline CDR1 reads GITISATS; CDR2 reads ISYDGTV (reference sequence). The CDR3 length is 13 residues. The CDR3 loop reads CALWEVLFYRKLF. CDR3 bases: TGTGCCTTGTGGGAGGTGCTGTTTTATAGGAAACTCTTT.

This clone was observed many times. A read error likely explains why the TCRdb protein, taken from a much larger clone, differs from this DNA's translation at residue 12; the protein shown is translated from the DNA. This chain uses TRGV8 with TRGJP1. This CDR3 contains 13 residues. Germline-derived CDR1 and CDR2 are VENAVY and YDSYNSRV. The CDR3 sequence is CATWDTTGWFKTF. CDR3 DNA: TGTGCCACCTGGGATACCACTGGTTGGTTCAAGACATTT.

This clone appeared many times. This sequence joins TRGV9 and TRGJ1 or TRGJ2. V shed 3 bases, J shed 7 bases, and the junction held 9 bases outside the gene matches. The CDR3 sequence is 13 residues long. Germline assignment: CDR1 GITISATS and CDR2 ISYDGTV (reference sequence). CDR3 in amino acids: CALWESRRYKKLF. Written as DNA, the CDR3 is TGTGCCTTGTGGGAGTCCCGTCGATATAAGAAACTCTTT.

At least ten counts were recorded for this clone. The genes are TRGV2 and TRGJ1 or TRGJ2. This CDR3 contains 14 residues. V shed 3 bases and J 3 bases; nucleotides not matched to a gene: 8. Germline CDR1 reads EGSNGY; CDR2 reads YDSYNSKV. The CDR3 nucleotides read TGTGCCACCTGGGACCCCGTCCTTTATTATAAGAAACTCTTT. It encodes CATWDPVLYYKKLF.

About this clone itself: A far larger clone is one nucleotide away, so this likely arose from a read error. Because the CDR3's place on the DNA is in doubt, the DNA is left out and the CDR3 is given as listed by TCRdb. The V gene call reads TRGV9; no J gene was called. Germline V gene data show CDR1 as GITISATS and CDR2 as ISYDGTV (reference sequence). Termini included, the CDR3 measures 30 amino acids. The chain's CDR3 is CALWEQGLRNSLAVEQHLLSQVSIGRIQHF.

This clone was observed many times. The chain uses TRGV5 and TRGJ1 or TRGJ2. TCRdb carries no J gene annotation; the J gene was assigned here by matching the DNA with germline. Losses at the gene ends were 0 bases for V and 9 bases for J; bases not matched to a gene: 14. This CDR3 has 15 amino acids. Germline V gives CDR1 VINAFY, CDR2 YDVSNSKD. The CDR3 nucleotides are TGTGCCACCTGGGACAGGCCCAGGCGGTGGGGTAAGAAACTCTTT. It specifies CATWDRPRRWGKKLF.

This clone was picked up a small number of times. TCRdb lists the protein of a much larger clone for this DNA, which differs at residue 12, so this is likely a read error; the protein given here is translated from the DNA itself. This chain connects TRGV9 to TRGJ1 or TRGJ2. The CDR3 consists of 13 residues. Germline V gene sequence: CDR1 GITISATS, CDR2 ISYDGTV (reference sequence). The CDR3 nucleotides read TGTGCCTTGTGGGAGCCTATCGGGAATAAGAAAGTCTTT. Translating it yields CALWEPIGNKKVF.

Regarding this clone: The protein recorded in TCRdb matches a much larger clone and deviates from this DNA's translation at residue 8, suggesting a read error; the protein here is obtained by translating the DNA. The V call is TRGV8, the J call TRGJ1 or TRGJ2. Matching the DNA to germline supplied the J gene, which TCRdb does not give. After removal of 5 bases from V and 5 bases from J, the junction contained 9 bases not matched to a gene. The CDR3 has 13 amino acids. The V gene's germline CDR1 is VENAVY and CDR2 YDSYNSRV. In DNA form, the CDR3 reads TGTGCCACCTGGGGCCCTGTACATTATAAGAAACTCTTT. Its protein product is CATWGPVHYKKLF.

This clone was counted only a few times. The likely explanation is a read error, given a far larger clone one base away. The sample has other DNA sequences that encode this CDR3 too. The rearrangement links TRGV9 to TRGJ1 or TRGJ2. The J gene, absent from TCRdb, was called here by matching the DNA to germline. Looked up from germline, CDR1 is GITISATS and CDR2 is ISYDGTV (reference sequence). The CDR3 runs to 14 residues. CDR3: CALWEAKNYYKKLF. The DNA of the CDR3 is TGTGCTTTGTGGGAGGCTAAGAATTATTATAAGAAACTCTTT.

Worth noting for this clone: The amino acid sequence in TCRdb belongs to a much larger clone and departs from this DNA's translation at residue 9, likely a sequencing read error; the sequence shown is translated from the DNA. CDR3 in DNA: TGTGCCACCTGGGACGGCCTAGCCACTACGGGGGGTAGTGATTGGATCAAGACGTTT. Protein product: CATWDGLATTGGSDWIKTF. V gene TRGV2 combines with J gene TRGJP2. Because TCRdb records no J gene, it was assigned here through a match of the DNA to germline. Trimming cost V 1 base and J 3 bases; bases outside gene matches: 17. Germline CDR1 reads EGSNGY; CDR2 reads YDSYNSKV. There are 19 residues in the CDR3.

Details on this clone: The translation of this DNA and the TCRdb protein of a much larger clone differ at residue 3, probably owing to a read error; the protein shown here is translated from the DNA. The V gene is TRGV9, the J gene TRGJ1 or TRGJ2. The J gene, not given by TCRdb, was assigned here from a germline match of the nucleotide sequence. This CDR3 is 14 amino acids long. Germline assignment: CDR1 GITISATS and CDR2 ISYDGTV (reference sequence). The CDR3 region is CASWEVTDYYKKLF. Here the CDR3 DNA reads TGTGCCTCGTGGGAGGTGACGGACTATTATAAGAAACTCTTT.